This record looks at one TCR beta chain sequence and its context. The antigen it binds to is not known. Base qualities were left out, and no much larger clone turns up one base away. The library was built by means of the immunoSEQ multiplex PCR assay. Deep sequencing of rearranged TCR beta loci, alongside multiparametric flow cytometry, was used to profile T cell repertoires. TCRdb limited this immuneACCESS table to in-frame rearrangements with V and J called. A share of clones is missing; checked studies link under half to unresolved V genes, and the rest is unexplained. This sample is represented by around 19,000 clones; just under 85% of them were singletons. The top ten hold 2.9% of the sample. Counted from cysteine to phenylalanine, this CDR3 has 16 amino acids. CDR3 DNA is the only sequence kept; it has 48 bases, read in frame from the first base. V loses 0 bases of germline sequence and J loses 8 bases, and the interval between the two ends is 19 bases. From the germline V gene, CDR1 is MNHEY and CDR2 is SVGAGI.

The data stem from a study of lymphopenia after photon versus proton radiotherapy (dated by TCRdb to the late 2010s). Study-wide context: Photon and proton radiation therapy were compared by the study for their immunological effects in patients with gastrointestinal tumors who developed high-grade lymphopenia. The cohort comprised some 20 patients with gastrointestinal tumors who received either photon or proton therapy and then developed lymphopenia. The goal of the study was to characterize the differences between the two radiation modalities in how they affect the immune system. On the study overall, not on this receptor specifically: Relative stability during treatment was observed in proton-treated patients, whereas loss of naive T cells and TCR diversity and gain of effector/memory populations were observed in photon-treated patients. After the lymphocyte count nadir, photon-treated repertoires showed oligoclonal expansion, especially of CD8+ Temra cells, which drove the drop in diversity. The survival association was examined only in patients who died, and the authors described better survival with proton therapy as a possibility, not as a demonstrated result. Among patients across the cohort who died, overall survival time showed an inverse correlation with a larger post-nadir drop in TCR diversity.

Here the chain combines TRBV6-5 and TRBJ1-2, with TRBD1 perhaps the D gene, on 5 matching bases. The receptor comes from a woman aged 45 to 65 with pancreatic cancer. The sequencing here drew on peripheral blood, taken from a patient treated with photon-based radiotherapy. The sequenced DNA is TGTGCCAGCAGTTACTCATCGAGGGGCCTCCTGGGAGGCTACACCTTC. This is translated as CASSYSSRGLLGGYTF.